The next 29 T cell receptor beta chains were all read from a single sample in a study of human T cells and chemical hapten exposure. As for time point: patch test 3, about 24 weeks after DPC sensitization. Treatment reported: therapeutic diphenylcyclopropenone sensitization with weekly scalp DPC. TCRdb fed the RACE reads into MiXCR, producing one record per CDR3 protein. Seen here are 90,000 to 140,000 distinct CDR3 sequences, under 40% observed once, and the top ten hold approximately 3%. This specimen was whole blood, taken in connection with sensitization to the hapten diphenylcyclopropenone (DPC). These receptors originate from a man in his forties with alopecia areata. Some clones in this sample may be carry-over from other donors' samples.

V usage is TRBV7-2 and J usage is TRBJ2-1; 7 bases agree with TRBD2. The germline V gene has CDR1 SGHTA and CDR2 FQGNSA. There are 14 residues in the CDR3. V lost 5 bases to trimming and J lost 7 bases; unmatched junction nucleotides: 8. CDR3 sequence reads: CASSPTTSRNEQFF. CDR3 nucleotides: TGTGCCAGCAGCCCAACGACTAGCCGGAATGAGCAGTTCTTC.

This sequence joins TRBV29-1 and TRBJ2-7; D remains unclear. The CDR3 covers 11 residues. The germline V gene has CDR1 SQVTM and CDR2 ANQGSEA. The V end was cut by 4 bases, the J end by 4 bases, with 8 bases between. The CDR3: CSVVLGYEQYV. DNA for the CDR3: TGCAGCGTTGTCCTGGGATACGAGCAGTACGTC.

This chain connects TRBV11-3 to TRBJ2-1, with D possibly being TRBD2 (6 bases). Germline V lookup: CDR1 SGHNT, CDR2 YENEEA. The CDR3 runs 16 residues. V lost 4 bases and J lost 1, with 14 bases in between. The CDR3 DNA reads TGTGCCAGCAGCTCCCGGGGGACTCGTTCCTACAATGAGCAGTTCTTC. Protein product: CASSSRGTRSYNEQFF.

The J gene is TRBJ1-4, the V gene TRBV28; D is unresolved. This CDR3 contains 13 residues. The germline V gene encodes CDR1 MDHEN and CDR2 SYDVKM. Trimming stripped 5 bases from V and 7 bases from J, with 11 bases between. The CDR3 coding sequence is TGTGCCAGCAGTATAGGTTGGGGTGAAAAACTGTTTTTT. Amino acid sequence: CASSIGWGEKLFF.

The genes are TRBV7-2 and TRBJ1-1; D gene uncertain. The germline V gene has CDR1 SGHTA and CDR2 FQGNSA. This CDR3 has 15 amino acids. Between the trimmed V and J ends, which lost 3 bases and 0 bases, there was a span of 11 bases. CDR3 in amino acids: CASSLDAGVNTEAFF. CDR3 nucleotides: TGTGCCAGCAGCTTGGACGCCGGGGTGAACACTGAAGCTTTCTTT.

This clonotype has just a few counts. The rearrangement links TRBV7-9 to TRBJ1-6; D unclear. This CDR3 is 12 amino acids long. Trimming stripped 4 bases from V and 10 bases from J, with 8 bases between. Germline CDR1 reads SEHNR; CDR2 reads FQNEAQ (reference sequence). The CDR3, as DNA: TGTGCCAGCAGCTCCCCGGGGTCACCCCTCCACTTT. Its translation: CASSSPGSPLHF.

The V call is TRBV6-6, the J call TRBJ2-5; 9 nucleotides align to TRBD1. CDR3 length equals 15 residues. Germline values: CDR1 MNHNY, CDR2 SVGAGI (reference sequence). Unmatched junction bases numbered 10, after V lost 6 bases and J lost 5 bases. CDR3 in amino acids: CASRYPGQGVETQYF. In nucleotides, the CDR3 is TGTGCCAGCAGGTATCCGGGACAGGGAGTGGAGACCCAGTACTTC.

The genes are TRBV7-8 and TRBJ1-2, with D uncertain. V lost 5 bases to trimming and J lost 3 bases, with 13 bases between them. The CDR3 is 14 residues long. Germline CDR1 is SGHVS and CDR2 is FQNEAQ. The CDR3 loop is CASSPHGRDYGYTF. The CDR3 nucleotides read TGTGCCAGCAGCCCCCATGGAAGGGACTATGGCTACACCTTC.

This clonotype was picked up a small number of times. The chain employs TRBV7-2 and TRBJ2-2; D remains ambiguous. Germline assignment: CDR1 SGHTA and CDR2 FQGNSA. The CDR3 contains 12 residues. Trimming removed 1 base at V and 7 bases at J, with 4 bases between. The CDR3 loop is CASSLEVGELFF. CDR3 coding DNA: TGTGCCAGCAGCTTAGAAGTCGGGGAGCTGTTTTTT.

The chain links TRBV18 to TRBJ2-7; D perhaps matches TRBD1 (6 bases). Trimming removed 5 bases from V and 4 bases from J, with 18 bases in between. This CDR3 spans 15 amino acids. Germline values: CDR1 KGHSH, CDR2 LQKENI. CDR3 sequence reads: CASSSLRGNAYEQYV. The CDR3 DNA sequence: TGTGCCAGCTCATCTCTCAGGGGAAATGCTTACGAGCAGTACGTC.

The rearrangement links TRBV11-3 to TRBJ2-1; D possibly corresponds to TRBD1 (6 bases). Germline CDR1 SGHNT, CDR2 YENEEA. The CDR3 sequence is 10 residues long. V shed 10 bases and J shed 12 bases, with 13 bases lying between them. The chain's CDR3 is CAIRRDMQFF. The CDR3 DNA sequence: TGTGCCATCCGCCGGGACATGCAGTTCTTC.

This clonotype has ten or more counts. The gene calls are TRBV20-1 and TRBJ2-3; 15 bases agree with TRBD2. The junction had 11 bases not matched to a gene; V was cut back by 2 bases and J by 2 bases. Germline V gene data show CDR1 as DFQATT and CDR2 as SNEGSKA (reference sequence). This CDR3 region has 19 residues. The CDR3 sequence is CSARTPGTSGRPTTDTQYF. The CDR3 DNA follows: TGCAGTGCTAGAACACCCGGGACTAGCGGGAGGCCGACCACAGATACGCAGTATTTT.

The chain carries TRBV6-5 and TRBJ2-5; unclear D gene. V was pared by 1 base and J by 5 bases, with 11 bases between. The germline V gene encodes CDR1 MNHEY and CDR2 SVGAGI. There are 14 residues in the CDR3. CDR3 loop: CASSYYGYWETQYF. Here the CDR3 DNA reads TGTGCCAGCAGTTACTACGGGTACTGGGAGACCCAGTACTTC.

DNA for the CDR3: TGCAGTGCTAGTTCTGGGCCCGCTAACTATGGCTACACCTTC. Protein: CSASSGPANYGYTF. The V gene is TRBV20-1, the J gene TRBJ1-2; D is ambiguous. Between the trimmed V and J ends, which lost 3 bases and 0 bases, there was a span of 11 bases. The CDR3 contains 14 residues. The germline V gene has CDR1 DFQATT and CDR2 SNEGSKA (reference sequence).

DNA for the CDR3: TGCAGCGTTGACCGCCTAGCGGGAGGAACTCAGTTCTTC. Translation: CSVDRLAGGTQFF. The chain employs TRBV29-1 and TRBJ2-1, with TRBD2 identical over 11 bases. V dropped 3 bases and J dropped 13; count of bases not matched to a gene: 8. This CDR3 comprises 13 residues. In germline, CDR1 is SQVTM, CDR2 ANQGSEA.

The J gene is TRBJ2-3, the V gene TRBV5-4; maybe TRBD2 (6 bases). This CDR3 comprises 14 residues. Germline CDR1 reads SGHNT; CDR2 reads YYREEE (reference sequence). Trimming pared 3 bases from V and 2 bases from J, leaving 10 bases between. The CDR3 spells CASSSGTYTDTQYF. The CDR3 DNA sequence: TGTGCCAGCAGCTCAGGGACTTACACAGATACGCAGTATTTT. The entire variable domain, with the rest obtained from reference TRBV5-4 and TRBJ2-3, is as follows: ETGVTQSPTHLIKTRGQQVTLRCSSQSGHNTVSWYQQALGQGPQFIFQYYREEENGRGNFPPRFSGLQFPNYSSELNVNALELDDSALYLCASSSGTYTDTQYFGPGTRLTVL.

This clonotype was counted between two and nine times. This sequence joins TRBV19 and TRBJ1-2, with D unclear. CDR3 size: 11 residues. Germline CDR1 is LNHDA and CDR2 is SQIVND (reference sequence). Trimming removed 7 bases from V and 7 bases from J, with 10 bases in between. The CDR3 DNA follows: TGTGCCAGTACCCTGCGGGGTGGCTACACCTTC. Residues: CASTLRGGYTF.

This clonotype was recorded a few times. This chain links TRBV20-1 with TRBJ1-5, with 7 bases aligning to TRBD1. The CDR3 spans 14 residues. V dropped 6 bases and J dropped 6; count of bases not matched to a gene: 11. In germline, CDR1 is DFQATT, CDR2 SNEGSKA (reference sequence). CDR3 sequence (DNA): TGCAGTGCCCGACAGGGTACGGCGGGTCAGCCCCAGCATTTT. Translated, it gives CSARQGTAGQPQHF.

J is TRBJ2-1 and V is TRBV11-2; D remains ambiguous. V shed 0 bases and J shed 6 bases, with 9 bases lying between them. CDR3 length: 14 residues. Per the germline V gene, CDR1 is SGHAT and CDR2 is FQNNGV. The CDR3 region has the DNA TGTGCCAGCAGCTTAGATTTCCAGTTCAATGAGCAGTTCTTC. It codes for CASSLDFQFNEQFF.

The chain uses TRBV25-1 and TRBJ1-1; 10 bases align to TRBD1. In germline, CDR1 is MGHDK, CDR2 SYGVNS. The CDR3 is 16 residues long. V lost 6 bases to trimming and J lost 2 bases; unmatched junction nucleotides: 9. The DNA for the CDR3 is TGTGCCAGCAGCCCGGGACAGGGGTGGAGTAACACTGAAGCTTTCTTT. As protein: CASSPGQGWSNTEAFF.

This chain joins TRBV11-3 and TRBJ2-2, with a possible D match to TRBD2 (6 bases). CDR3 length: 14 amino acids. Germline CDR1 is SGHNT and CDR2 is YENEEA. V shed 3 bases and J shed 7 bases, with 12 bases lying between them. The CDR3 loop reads CASSLSGAVGELFF. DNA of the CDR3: TGTGCCAGCAGCTTGTCGGGAGCGGTCGGGGAGCTGTTTTTT.

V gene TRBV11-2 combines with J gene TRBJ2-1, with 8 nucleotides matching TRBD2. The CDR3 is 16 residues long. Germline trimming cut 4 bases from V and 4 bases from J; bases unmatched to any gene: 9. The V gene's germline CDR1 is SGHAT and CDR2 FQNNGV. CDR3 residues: CASSSATGGDYNEQFF. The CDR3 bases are TGTGCCAGCAGCTCTGCTACGGGGGGGGATTACAATGAGCAGTTCTTC. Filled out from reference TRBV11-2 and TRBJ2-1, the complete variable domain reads EAGVAQSPRYKIIEKRQSVAFWCNPISGHATLYWYQQILGQGPKLLIQFQNNGVVDDSQLPKDRFSAERLKGVDSTLKIQPAKLEDSAVYLCASSSATGGDYNEQFFGPGTRLTVL.

The CDR3 loop reads CASSYLGAGPIYSNQPQHF. CDR3 coding DNA: TGTGCCAGCAGTTACCTTGGGGCAGGCCCGATTTATAGCAATCAGCCCCAGCATTTT. This chain links TRBV6-6 with TRBJ1-5, with TRBD1 as a possible D gene (5 bases). V lost 2 bases to trimming and J lost 0 bases, with 20 bases between them. The length of the CDR3 is 19 residues. The germline CDR1 and CDR2 sequences are MNHNY and SVGAGI (reference sequence).

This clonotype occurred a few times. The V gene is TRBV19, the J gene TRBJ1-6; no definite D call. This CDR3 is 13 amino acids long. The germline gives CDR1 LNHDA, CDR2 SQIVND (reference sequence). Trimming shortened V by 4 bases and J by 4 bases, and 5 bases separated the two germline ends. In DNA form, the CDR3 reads TGTGCCAGTAGTAGAGAATATAATTCACCCCTCCACTTT. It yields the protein CASSREYNSPLHF.

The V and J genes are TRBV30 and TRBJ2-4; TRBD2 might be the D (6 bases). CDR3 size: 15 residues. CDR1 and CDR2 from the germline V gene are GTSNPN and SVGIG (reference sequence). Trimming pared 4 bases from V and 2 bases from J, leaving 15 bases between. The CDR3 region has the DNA TGTGCCTGGACTACCCCTGGGGACTCCAAAAACATTCAGTACTTC. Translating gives CAWTTPGDSKNIQYF.

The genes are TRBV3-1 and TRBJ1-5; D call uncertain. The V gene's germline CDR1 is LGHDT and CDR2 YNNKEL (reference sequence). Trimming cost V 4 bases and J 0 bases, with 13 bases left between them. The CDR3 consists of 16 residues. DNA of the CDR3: TGTGCCAGCAGCCTCAGTTCCCTTGGTAGCAATCAGCCCCAGCATTTT. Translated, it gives CASSLSSLGSNQPQHF.

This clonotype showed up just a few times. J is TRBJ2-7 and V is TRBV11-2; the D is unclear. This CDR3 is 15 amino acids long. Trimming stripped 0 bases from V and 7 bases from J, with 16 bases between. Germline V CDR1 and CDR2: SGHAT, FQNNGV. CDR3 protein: CASSLESRRAREQYF. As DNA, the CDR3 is TGTGCCAGCAGCTTAGAGAGCCGCCGGGCGAGGGAGCAGTACTTC.

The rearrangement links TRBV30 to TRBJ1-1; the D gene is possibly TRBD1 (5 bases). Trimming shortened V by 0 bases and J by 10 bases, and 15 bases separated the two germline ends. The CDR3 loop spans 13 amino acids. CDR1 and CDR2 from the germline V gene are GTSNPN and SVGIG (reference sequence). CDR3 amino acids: CAWSVQRDLGAFF. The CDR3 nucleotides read TGTGCCTGGAGTGTACAAAGGGACCTGGGAGCTTTCTTT.

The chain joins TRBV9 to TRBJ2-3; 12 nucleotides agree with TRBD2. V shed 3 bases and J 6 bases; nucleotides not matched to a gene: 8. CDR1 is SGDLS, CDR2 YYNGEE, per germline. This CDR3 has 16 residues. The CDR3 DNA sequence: TGTGCCAGCAGCGCTCTAGCGGGAGGGCCGGGGGATACGCAGTATTTT. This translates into CASSALAGGPGDTQYF.